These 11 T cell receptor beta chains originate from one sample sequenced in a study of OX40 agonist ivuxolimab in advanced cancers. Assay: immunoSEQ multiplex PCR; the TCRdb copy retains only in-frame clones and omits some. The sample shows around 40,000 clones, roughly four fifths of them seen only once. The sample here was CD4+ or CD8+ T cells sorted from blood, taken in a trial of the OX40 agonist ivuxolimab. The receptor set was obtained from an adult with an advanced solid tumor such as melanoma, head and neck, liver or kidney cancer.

The CDR3 loop reads CASSPLGQGKDTQYF. The CDR3 DNA reads TGTGCCAGCAGTCCATTAGGACAGGGGAAAGATACGCAGTATTTT. V and J are TRBV6-1 and TRBJ2-3; 9 bases agree with TRBD1. The CDR3 is 15 residues long. Per germline, CDR1 MNHNS and CDR2 SASEGT. V was clipped by 5 bases and J by 5 bases; unmatched bases: 8.

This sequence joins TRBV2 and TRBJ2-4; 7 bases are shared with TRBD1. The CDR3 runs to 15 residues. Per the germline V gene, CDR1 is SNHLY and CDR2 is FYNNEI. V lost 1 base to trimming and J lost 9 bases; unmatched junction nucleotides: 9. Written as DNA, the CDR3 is TGTGCCAGCAGTGAAGACAGGGGTCATGCTAGCATTCAGTACTTC. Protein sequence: CASSEDRGHASIQYF.

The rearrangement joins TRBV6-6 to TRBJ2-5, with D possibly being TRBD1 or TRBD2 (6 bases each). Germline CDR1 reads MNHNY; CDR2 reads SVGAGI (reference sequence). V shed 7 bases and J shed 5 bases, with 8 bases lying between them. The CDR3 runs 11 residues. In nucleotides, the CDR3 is TGTGCCAGCAAGGGGGGCGAGACCCAGTACTTC. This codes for CASKGGETQYF.

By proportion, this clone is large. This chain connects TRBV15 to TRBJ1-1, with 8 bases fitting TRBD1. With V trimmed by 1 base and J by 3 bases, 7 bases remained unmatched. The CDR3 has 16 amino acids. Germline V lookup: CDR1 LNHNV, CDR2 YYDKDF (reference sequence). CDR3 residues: CATSRGRDRGDTEAFF. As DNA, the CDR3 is TGTGCCACCAGCAGAGGGCGAGACAGGGGCGACACTGAAGCTTTCTTT. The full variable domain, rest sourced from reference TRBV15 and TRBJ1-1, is DAMVIQNPRYQVTQFGKPVTLSCSQTLNHNVMYWYQQKSSQAPKLLFHYYDKDFNNEADTPDNFQSRRPNTSFCFLDIRSPGLGDTAMYLCATSRGRDRGDTEAFFGQGTRLTVV.

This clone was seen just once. The CDR3 here is CASRPDRVRQPQHF. DNA of the CDR3: TGTGCCAGCAGGCCGGACAGGGTTAGACAGCCCCAGCATTTT. The V gene is TRBV28, the J gene TRBJ1-5, with TRBD1 identical over 8 bases. This CDR3 region has 14 residues. V was pared by 6 bases and J by 7 bases, with 8 bases of the junction left unmatched. Germline CDR1 reads MDHEN; CDR2 reads SYDVKM.

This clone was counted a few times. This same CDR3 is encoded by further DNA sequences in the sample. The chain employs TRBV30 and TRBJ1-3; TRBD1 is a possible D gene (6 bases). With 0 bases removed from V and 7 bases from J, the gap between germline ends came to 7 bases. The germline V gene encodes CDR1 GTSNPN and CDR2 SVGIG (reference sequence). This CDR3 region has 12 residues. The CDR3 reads CAWSVGGNTIYF. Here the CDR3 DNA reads TGTGCCTGGAGTGTAGGGGGGAACACCATATATTTT. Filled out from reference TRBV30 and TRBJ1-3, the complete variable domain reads SQTIHQWPATLVQPVGSPLSLECTVEGTSNPNLYWYRQAAGRGLQLLFYSVGIGQISSEVPQNLSASRPQDRQFILSSKKLLLSDSGFYLCAWSVGGNTIYFGEGSWLTVV.

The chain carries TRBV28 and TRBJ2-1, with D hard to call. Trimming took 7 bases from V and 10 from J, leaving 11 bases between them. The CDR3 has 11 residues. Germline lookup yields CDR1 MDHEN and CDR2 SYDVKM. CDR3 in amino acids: CASIAFSEQFF. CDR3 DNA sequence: TGTGCCAGCATTGCATTCAGCGAGCAGTTCTTC.

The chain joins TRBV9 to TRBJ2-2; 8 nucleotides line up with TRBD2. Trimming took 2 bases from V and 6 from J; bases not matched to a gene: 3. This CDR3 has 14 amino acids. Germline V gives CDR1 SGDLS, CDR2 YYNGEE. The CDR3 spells CASSVRAGAGELFF. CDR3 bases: TGTGCCAGCAGCGTGCGAGCGGGAGCCGGGGAGCTGTTTTTT. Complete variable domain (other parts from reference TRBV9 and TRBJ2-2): DSGVTQTPKHLITATGQRVTLRCSPRSGDLSVYWYQQSLDQGLQFLIQYYNGEERAKGNILERFSAQQFPDLHSELNLSSLELGDSALYFCASSVRAGAGELFFGEGSRLTVL.

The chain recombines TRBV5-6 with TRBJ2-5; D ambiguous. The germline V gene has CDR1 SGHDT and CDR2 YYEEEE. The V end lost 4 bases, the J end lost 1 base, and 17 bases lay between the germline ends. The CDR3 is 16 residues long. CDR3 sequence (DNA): TGTGCCAGCAGCCCCAAATCTTACGTATCCCAAGAGACCCAGTACTTC. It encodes CASSPKSYVSQETQYF.

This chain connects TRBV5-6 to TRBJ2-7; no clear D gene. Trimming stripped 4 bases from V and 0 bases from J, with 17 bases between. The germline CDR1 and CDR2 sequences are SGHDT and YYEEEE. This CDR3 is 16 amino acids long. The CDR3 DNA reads TGTGCCAGCAGCCATGCCCTGGCAGGTCCCTCCTACGAGCAGTACTTC. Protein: CASSHALAGPSYEQYF.

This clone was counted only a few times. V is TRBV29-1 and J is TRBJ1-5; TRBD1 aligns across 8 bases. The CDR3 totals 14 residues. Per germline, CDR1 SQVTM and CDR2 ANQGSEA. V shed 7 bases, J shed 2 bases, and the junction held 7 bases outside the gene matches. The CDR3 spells CSAMTGAGNQPQHF. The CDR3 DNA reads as TGCAGCGCCATGACAGGGGCCGGCAATCAGCCCCAGCATTTT.